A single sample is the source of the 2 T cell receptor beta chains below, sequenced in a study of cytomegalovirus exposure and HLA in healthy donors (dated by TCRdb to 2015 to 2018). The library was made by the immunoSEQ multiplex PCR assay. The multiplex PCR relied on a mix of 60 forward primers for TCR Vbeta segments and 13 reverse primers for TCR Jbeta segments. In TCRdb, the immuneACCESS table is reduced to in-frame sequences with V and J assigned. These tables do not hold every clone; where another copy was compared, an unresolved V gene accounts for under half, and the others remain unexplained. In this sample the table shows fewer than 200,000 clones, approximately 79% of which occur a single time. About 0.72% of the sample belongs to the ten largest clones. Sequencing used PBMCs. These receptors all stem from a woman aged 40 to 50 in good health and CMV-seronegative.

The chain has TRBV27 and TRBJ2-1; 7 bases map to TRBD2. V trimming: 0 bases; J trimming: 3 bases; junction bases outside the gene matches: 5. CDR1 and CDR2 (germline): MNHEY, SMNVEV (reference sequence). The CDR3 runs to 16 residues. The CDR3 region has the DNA TGTGCCAGCAGTTTATCCCGGCGGGGGAGCTACAATGAGCAGTTCTTC. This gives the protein CASSLSRRGSYNEQFF.

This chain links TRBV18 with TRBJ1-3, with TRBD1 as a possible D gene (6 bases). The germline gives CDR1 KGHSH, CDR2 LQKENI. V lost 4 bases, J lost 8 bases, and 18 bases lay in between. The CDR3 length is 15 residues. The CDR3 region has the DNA TGTGCCAGCTCACACAGGGACCTACCTCGAGACACCATATATTTT. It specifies CASSHRDLPRDTIYF.